Listed here are 21 T cell receptor beta chains from one sample, sequenced in a study of cytomegalovirus exposure and HLA in healthy donors. A multiplex PCR was run with 60 Vbeta primers and 13 Jbeta primers. Profiled with immunoSEQ multiplex PCR; TCRdb holds only in-frame clones, not every one. This sample has hundreds of thousands of clones, with roughly 82% found just once. Input material: PBMCs. These receptors were taken from a man aged 40-49 years in good health and CMV-seropositive.

This clone was recorded once. The rearrangement links TRBV30 to TRBJ1-2; D is perhaps TRBD1 (5 bases). The CDR3 runs to 12 residues. V gave up 5 bases and J gave up 6 bases, with 13 bases separating them. The germline CDR1 and CDR2 sequences are GTSNPN and SVGIG (reference sequence). For the CDR3, the DNA is TGTGCCTGGGCCCGGGGGTCTAATGGCTACACCTTC. It yields the protein CAWARGSNGYTF.

The chain links TRBV2 to TRBJ1-1, with D possibly matching TRBD1 (5 bases). The CDR3 has 13 amino acids. The V end lost 7 bases, the J end lost 6 bases, and 15 bases lay between the germline ends. The germline CDR1 and CDR2 sequences are SNHLY and FYNNEI. This CDR3 reads CASNYVEGAEAFF. The CDR3 DNA follows: TGTGCCAGCAATTATGTCGAAGGGGCTGAAGCTTTCTTT.

V is TRBV6-5 and J is TRBJ2-5; a possible D gene is TRBD1 (5 bases). V was cut by 2 bases and J by 5 bases, with 15 bases left in between. Germline V gives CDR1 MNHEY, CDR2 SVGAGI. This CDR3 comprises 15 residues. This CDR3 reads CASSYGASIGETQYF. CDR3 nucleotides: TGTGCCAGCAGTTACGGGGCAAGCATAGGGGAGACCCAGTACTTC.

Concerning this clone: Relative to the germline gene, one junction end is altered; a read error may explain this. The chain links TRBV7-9 to TRBJ1-2; a possible D gene is TRBD1 (6 bases). This CDR3 is 17 amino acids long. CDR1 SEHNR and CDR2 FQNEAQ come from the germline V gene (reference sequence). The CDR3 region is CSSSPRGRGETNYGYTF. CDR3 sequence (DNA): TGTTCCAGCAGCCCTAGAGGCAGGGGAGAGACTAACTATGGCTACACCTTC. Full variable domain (outside the CDR3, taken from reference TRBV7-9 and TRBJ1-2): DTGVSQNPRHKITKRGQNVTFRCDPISEHNRLYWYRQTLGQGPEFLTYFQNEAQLEKSRLLSDRFSAERPKGSFSTLEIQRTEQGDSAMYLCSSSPRGRGETNYGYTFGSGTRLTVV.

V usage is TRBV2 and J usage is TRBJ1-3; D is perhaps TRBD1 (6 bases). The CDR3 extends over 14 amino acids. V lost 4 bases, J lost 6 bases, and 13 bases lay in between. From germline, CDR1 is SNHLY and CDR2 FYNNEI. The CDR3 sequence is CASSVKRTENTIYF. The CDR3 bases are TGTGCCAGCAGTGTCAAGCGGACAGAAAACACCATATATTTT.

The chain combines TRBV6-6 with TRBJ2-7, with D possibly being TRBD2 (6 bases). Looked up from germline, CDR1 is MNHNY and CDR2 is SVGAGI (reference sequence). The CDR3 consists of 15 residues. V dropped 0 bases and J dropped 2 bases, with 11 bases sitting between them. The CDR3 region is CASSYSAGGTYEQYF. Here the CDR3 DNA reads TGTGCCAGCAGTTACTCGGCAGGAGGGACCTACGAGCAGTACTTC.

V gene TRBV7-6 combines with J gene TRBJ2-7; 9 bases line up with TRBD1. CDR3 length equals 15 residues. V was pared by 1 base and J by 5 bases, with 6 bases of the junction left unmatched. Germline-derived CDR1 and CDR2 are SGHVS and FNYEAQ. CDR3 residues: CASSLVGQGPNEQYF. The CDR3 coding sequence is TGTGCCAGCAGCTTAGTGGGACAGGGTCCCAACGAGCAGTACTTC.

The rearrangement joins TRBV2 to TRBJ2-1; the match to TRBD2 covers 15 bases. This CDR3 is 15 amino acids long. Germline V gene sequence: CDR1 SNHLY, CDR2 FYNNEI. Losses at the gene ends were 6 bases for V and 7 bases for J; bases not matched to a gene: 4. CDR3 loop: CASRGTSGRINEQFF. CDR3 in DNA: TGTGCCAGCAGGGGGACTAGCGGGAGGATTAATGAGCAGTTCTTC.

The V gene is TRBV28, the J gene TRBJ2-1; D is undetermined. CDR1 MDHEN and CDR2 SYDVKM come from the germline V gene. V shed 9 bases and J shed 9 bases, with 15 bases lying between them. The CDR3 is 12 residues long. Here the CDR3 DNA reads TGTGCCAGTACGACACCGTCAAGTGAGCAGTTCTTC. Translating gives CASTTPSSEQFF.

The chain recombines TRBV5-1 with TRBJ2-7; the match to TRBD1 covers 9 bases. Germline CDR1 SGHRS, CDR2 YFSETQ. Losses at the gene ends were 3 bases for V and 3 bases for J; bases not matched to a gene: 10. This CDR3 spans 16 amino acids. CDR3 coding DNA: TGCGCCAGCAGCTGGGGGCTCCGGGACAGGGACTACGAGCAGTACGTC. It codes for CASSWGLRDRDYEQYV.

This clone was detected once. The chain has TRBV27 and TRBJ2-1; 11 bases are shared with TRBD2. Looked up from germline, CDR1 is MNHEY and CDR2 is SMNVEV (reference sequence). With V trimmed by 2 bases and J by 7 bases, 10 bases remained unmatched. The CDR3 runs 17 residues. The CDR3 reads CASSLRGLAETWNEQFF. In DNA form, the CDR3 reads TGTGCCAGCAGTTTAAGGGGACTAGCGGAGACTTGGAATGAGCAGTTCTTC.

The V and J genes are TRBV4-2 and TRBJ1-1; 10 bases align to TRBD1. The J segment lost 9 bases and the V segment lost 4 bases, leaving 5 bases of the junction unmatched. The CDR3 covers 13 residues. Germline values: CDR1 LGHNA, CDR2 YNFKEQ. CDR3 nucleotides: TGTGCCAGCAGCCCCGACAGGGGGCGTAAAGCTTTCTTT. Translating it yields CASSPDRGRKAFF.

As concerns this clone: Other DNA sequences from this sample encode an identical CDR3 as well. This chain links TRBV2 with TRBJ1-5; D might be TRBD1 (5 bases). The V gene's germline CDR1 is SNHLY and CDR2 FYNNEI. This CDR3 region has 15 residues. V lost 4 bases, J lost 0 bases, and 10 bases lay in between. The CDR3 DNA reads TGTGCCAGCAGTGTAAGGGGCTATAGCAATCAGCCCCAGCATTTT. This codes for CASSVRGYSNQPQHF.

This clone came up a few times. J is TRBJ1-5 and V is TRBV18, with 10 nucleotides matching TRBD1. The CDR3 spans 15 residues. V dropped 6 bases and J dropped 4; count of bases not matched to a gene: 6. Germline-derived CDR1 and CDR2 are KGHSH and LQKENI. The CDR3 here is CASSPGQGLNQPQHF. As DNA, the CDR3 is TGTGCCAGCTCCCCGGGACAGGGGCTAAATCAGCCCCAGCATTTT.

This chain links TRBV27 with TRBJ2-3; TRBD2 matches at 10 bases. The CDR3 is made up of 18 amino acids. V lost 1 base, J lost 4 bases, and 11 bases stayed unmatched. From germline, CDR1 is MNHEY and CDR2 SMNVEV (reference sequence). The CDR3 nucleotides read TGTGCCAGCAGTTTATTTTCTCCTAGCGGGAGTTCCGCAGATACGCAGTATTTT. Translating gives CASSLFSPSGSSADTQYF.

V usage is TRBV6-6 and J usage is TRBJ1-1, with D perhaps matching TRBD1 (6 bases). The germline gives CDR1 MNHNY, CDR2 SVGAGI (reference sequence). V dropped 7 bases and J dropped 0 bases, with 18 bases sitting between them. The CDR3 length is 16 residues. The CDR3: CASTNRVLRVNTEAFF. As DNA, the CDR3 is TGTGCCAGCACAAACAGGGTATTAAGAGTGAACACTGAAGCTTTCTTT.

This clone was detected only once. J is TRBJ2-3 and V is TRBV19, with TRBD1 identical over 7 bases. J lost 1 base, V lost 5 bases, and 9 bases had no gene match. Germline CDR1 is LNHDA and CDR2 is SQIVND (reference sequence). The CDR3 loop spans 16 amino acids. Written as DNA, the CDR3 is TGTGCCAGTAGTCTCCGGAGAGGGGGCCGCACAGATACGCAGTATTTT. Its translation is CASSLRRGGRTDTQYF. The full variable domain, with the rest looked up from reference TRBV19 and TRBJ2-3, is DGGITQSPKYLFRKEGQNVTLSCEQNLNHDAMYWYRQDPGQGLRLIYYSQIVNDFQKGDIAEGYSVSREKKESFPLTVTSAQKNPTAFYLCASSLRRGGRTDTQYFGPGTRLTVL.

The chain carries TRBV5-6 and TRBJ2-3; the D is unclear. Per the germline V gene, CDR1 is SGHDT and CDR2 is YYEEEE. The V end lost 2 bases, the J end lost 4 bases, and 8 bases lay between the germline ends. CDR3 length: 13 amino acids. The CDR3 DNA is TGTGCCAGCAGCTTCCTCCTTCCAGATACGCAGTATTTT. It translates to CASSFLLPDTQYF.

The gene calls are TRBV7-9 and TRBJ1-1, with 9 bases matching TRBD1. Germline lookup yields CDR1 SEHNR and CDR2 FQNEAQ (reference sequence). CDR3 length: 13 residues. V gave up 4 bases and J gave up 9 bases; unmatched junction bases: 6. CDR3 region: CASSSGQGVKAFF. CDR3 DNA sequence: TGTGCCAGCAGCTCGGGACAGGGAGTTAAAGCTTTCTTT.

The chain couples TRBV15 to TRBJ2-2; 10 bases map to TRBD2. The CDR3 is 16 amino acids. The germline CDR1 and CDR2 sequences are LNHNV and YYDKDF (reference sequence). Trimming removed 5 bases from V and 2 bases from J; junction bases left unmatched: 5. The CDR3 region is CATSAEREGNTGELFF. CDR3 DNA: TGTGCCACCAGCGCCGAGCGGGAGGGCAACACCGGGGAGCTGTTTTTT.

The chain joins TRBV5-4 to TRBJ1-4; D gene ambiguous. V gave up 1 base and J gave up 6 bases, with 13 bases separating them. CDR1 is SGHNT, CDR2 YYREEE, per germline (reference sequence). CDR3 length equals 15 residues. CDR3 in DNA: TGTGCCAGCAGCTTGTCCCCACCTGAGGATGAAAAACTGTTTTTT. Its protein product is CASSLSPPEDEKLFF.